What follows are 13 T cell receptor beta chains derived from one specimen sequenced in a study of T cell repertoires in cytomegalovirus infection. TCRdb itself ran the reads through MiXCR, one entry per CDR3 protein. The sample carries nearly 650,000 distinct CDR3 sequences, about 24% recorded once. Sequenced input: CD8+ T cells from PBMCs. The receptors were gathered from a human donor in good health (CMV status not recorded). Some clones in this sample may be carry-over from other donors' samples.

The sample holds a few counts of this clonotype. The chain couples TRBV3-1 to TRBJ1-1, with D perhaps TRBD1 (6 bases). The CDR3 has 16 residues. Germline V gene sequence: CDR1 LGHDT, CDR2 YNNKEL (reference sequence). V gave up 6 bases and J gave up 4 bases, with 21 bases separating them. The CDR3 DNA reads TGTGCCAGCAGGCCCGGGACACGGCTGGGGGGCACTGAAGCTTTCTTT. Translated: CASRPGTRLGGTEAFF. Supplemented by reference TRBV3-1 and TRBJ1-1, the full variable domain reads DTAVSQTPKYLVTQMGNDKSIKCEQNLGHDTMYWYKQDSKKFLKIMFSYNNKELIINETVPNRFSPKSPDKAHLNLHINSLELGDSAVYFCASRPGTRLGGTEAFFGQGTRLTVV.

This clonotype was observed at least ten times. This chain connects TRBV29-1 to TRBJ1-2, with 9 positions matching TRBD1. With 1 base clipped from V and 6 bases from J, the junction kept 9 bases outside the gene matches. CDR1 is SQVTM and CDR2 is ANQGSEA in the germline V gene. The CDR3 is 15 amino acids. The CDR3 DNA sequence: TGCAGCGTTGAAGCCTCCGGGACAGGGTTCGATGGCTACACCTTC. It translates to CSVEASGTGFDGYTF.

This clonotype showed up just a few times. The rearrangement uses TRBV18 and TRBJ2-3; weak D call: TRBD2 (6 bases). Germline loops: CDR1 KGHSH, CDR2 LQKENI. The V end was cut by 0 bases, the J end by 0 bases, with 13 bases between. The CDR3 extends over 17 amino acids. In DNA form, the CDR3 reads TGTGCCAGCTCACCACCCGTGGCGGGGTTTAGCACAGATACGCAGTATTTT. Amino acids: CASSPPVAGFSTDTQYF. Based on the CDR3 plus reference TRBV18 and TRBJ2-3, the full variable domain is NAGVMQNPRHLVRRRGQEARLRCSPMKGHSHVYWYRQLPEEGLKFMVYLQKENIIDESGMPKERFSAEFPKEGPSILRIQQVVRGDSAAYFCASSPPVAGFSTDTQYFGPGTRLTVL.

To note about this clonotype: A much larger clone is a single base away; this may be a read error. Written as DNA, the CDR3 is TGTGCCAACAGAGATCCGGGACAAGTTAACACTGAAGCTTTCTTT. The encoded protein is CANRDPGQVNTEAFF. This chain joins TRBV6-2 or TRBV6-3 and TRBJ1-1; weak D call: TRBD1 (6 bases). The CDR3 spans 15 residues. Germline values: CDR1 MNHEY, CDR2 SVGEGT. The V and J ends lost 10 bases and 2 bases respectively, with 20 bases between them.

The chain links TRBV7-6 to TRBJ1-1, with 7 bases that match TRBD1. The CDR3 contains 15 residues. CDR1 is SGHVS and CDR2 is FNYEAQ in the germline V gene. V lost 4 bases and J lost 3; bases outside the gene matches: 8. The chain's CDR3 is CASSSRGTADTEAFF. As DNA, the CDR3 is TGTGCCAGCAGCTCGAGAGGGACAGCGGACACTGAAGCTTTCTTT. Full variable domain (outside the CDR3, taken from reference TRBV7-6 and TRBJ1-1): GAGVSQSPRYKVTKRGQDVALRCDPISGHVSLYWYRQALGQGPEFLTYFNYEAQQDKSGLPNDRFSAERPEGSISTLTIQRTEQRDSAMYRCASSSRGTADTEAFFGQGTRLTVV.

This clonotype showed up just a few times. The chain links TRBV19 to TRBJ1-1, with 8 bases matching TRBD1. CDR3 size: 14 residues. Germline V gene sequence: CDR1 LNHDA, CDR2 SQIVND (reference sequence). Trimming took 3 bases from V and 6 from J; bases not matched to a gene: 6. CDR3 region: CASSILDREPEAFF. The CDR3 nucleotides read TGTGCCAGTAGTATCTTGGACAGGGAACCTGAAGCTTTCTTT.

This clonotype was seen at least ten times. J is TRBJ2-7 and V is TRBV7-8; D is unresolved. In germline, CDR1 is SGHVS, CDR2 FQNEAQ. This CDR3 is 11 amino acids long. The V and J ends lost 5 bases and 6 bases respectively, with 8 bases between them. CDR3 sequence (DNA): TGTGCCAGCAGCCCAATCGGCGAGCAGTACTTC. This translates into CASSPIGEQYF.

This rearrangement joins TRBV20-1 to TRBJ2-3, with D perhaps TRBD2 (7 bases). The V and J ends lost 3 bases and 5 bases respectively, with 9 bases between them. Germline CDR1 reads DFQATT; CDR2 reads SNEGSKA (reference sequence). The CDR3 is 12 amino acids. CDR3 region: CSARRGGDTQYF. As DNA, the CDR3 is TGCAGTGCTAGGAGGGGGGGAGATACGCAGTATTTT.

This clonotype was detected many times. This chain joins TRBV28 and TRBJ2-1; maybe TRBD2 (6 bases). This CDR3 has 14 amino acids. Looked up from germline, CDR1 is MDHEN and CDR2 is SYDVKM. Deletions cut 7 bases from V and 0 bases from J, with 10 bases between. The CDR3, as DNA: TGTGCCAGCAATATCGGGGGCTCCTACAATGAGCAGTTCTTC. Translation gives CASNIGGSYNEQFF.

This clonotype occurred a few times. At one end, the junction sequence differs from germline, possibly due to a read error. This sequence joins TRBV6-5 and TRBJ2-2, with 9 bases that match TRBD2. The CDR3 is 15 amino acids. CDR1 and CDR2 from the germline V gene are MNHEY and SVGAGI. CDR3 region: CASSYSVAGAGELFF. DNA for the CDR3: TGTGCCAGCAGTTACTCCGTAGCGGGGGCCGGTGAGCTGTTTTTT.

This clonotype occurred a few times. V usage is TRBV2 and J usage is TRBJ2-2, with 9 bases that match TRBD2. Germline lookup yields CDR1 SNHLY and CDR2 FYNNEI. J was trimmed by 7 bases and V by 1 base; bases with no gene match: 10. The CDR3 is 17 residues long. CDR3 in amino acids: CASSEGGLAGRYGELFF. The CDR3 nucleotides read TGTGCCAGCAGTGAAGGAGGGCTAGCGGGGAGGTACGGGGAGCTGTTTTTT.

This clonotype was counted only a few times. V is TRBV29-1 and J is TRBJ2-2; 8 bases match TRBD2. Trimming took 6 bases from V and 3 from J; bases not matched to a gene: 6. Germline loops: CDR1 SQVTM, CDR2 ANQGSEA. This CDR3 comprises 14 residues. In DNA, the CDR3 is TGCAGCGTCATTAGCGGGGAGTACACCGGGGAGCTGTTTTTT. It specifies CSVISGEYTGELFF.

V and J are TRBV15 and TRBJ2-5, with 7 bases matching TRBD1. This CDR3 comprises 15 residues. The V and J ends lost 4 bases and 5 bases, in that order; junction bases with no gene match: 10. Germline-derived CDR1 and CDR2 are LNHNV and YYDKDF (reference sequence). The CDR3 region has the DNA TGTGCCACCAGCATATTATGGACAGGCGGGGAGACCCAGTACTTC. It yields the protein CATSILWTGGETQYF.